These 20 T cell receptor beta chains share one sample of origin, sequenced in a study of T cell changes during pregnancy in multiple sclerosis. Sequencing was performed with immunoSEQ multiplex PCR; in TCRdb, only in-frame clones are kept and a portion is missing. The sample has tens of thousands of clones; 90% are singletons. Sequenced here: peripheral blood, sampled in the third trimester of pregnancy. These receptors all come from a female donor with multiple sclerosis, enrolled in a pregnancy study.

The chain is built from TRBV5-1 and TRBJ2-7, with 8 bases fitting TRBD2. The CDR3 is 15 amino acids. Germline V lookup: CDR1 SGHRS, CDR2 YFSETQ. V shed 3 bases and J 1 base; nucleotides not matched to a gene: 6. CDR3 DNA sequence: TGCGCCAGCAGCTCACCGACTAGCGTTTCCTACGAGCAGTACTTC. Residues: CASSSPTSVSYEQYF.

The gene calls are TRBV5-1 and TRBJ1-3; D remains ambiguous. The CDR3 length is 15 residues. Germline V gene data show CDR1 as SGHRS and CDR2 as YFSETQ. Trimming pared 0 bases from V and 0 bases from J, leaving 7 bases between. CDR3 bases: TGCGCCAGCAGCTTGGGCGGCAGCTCTGGAAACACCATATATTTT. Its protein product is CASSLGGSSGNTIYF.

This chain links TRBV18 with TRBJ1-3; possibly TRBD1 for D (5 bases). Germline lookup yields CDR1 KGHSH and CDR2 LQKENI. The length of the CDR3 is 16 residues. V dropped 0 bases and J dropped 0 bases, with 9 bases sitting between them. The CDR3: CASSPPQVHSGNTIYF. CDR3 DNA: TGTGCCAGCTCACCACCACAGGTCCACTCTGGAAACACCATATATTTT.

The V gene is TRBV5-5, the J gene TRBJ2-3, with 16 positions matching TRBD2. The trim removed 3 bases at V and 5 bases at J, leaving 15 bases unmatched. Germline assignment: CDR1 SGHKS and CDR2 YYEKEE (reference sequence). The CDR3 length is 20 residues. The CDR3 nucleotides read TGTGCCAGCAGCTCCACCACCGGGACTAGCGGGGGGGCCTCGGGAGATACGCAGTATTTT. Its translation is CASSSTTGTSGGASGDTQYF.

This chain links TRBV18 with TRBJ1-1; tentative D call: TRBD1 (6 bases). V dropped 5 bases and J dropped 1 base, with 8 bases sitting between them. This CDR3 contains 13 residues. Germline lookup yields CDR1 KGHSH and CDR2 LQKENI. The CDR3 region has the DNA TGTGCCAGCTCAGTGGGACAGAACACTGAAGCTTTCTTT. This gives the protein CASSVGQNTEAFF.

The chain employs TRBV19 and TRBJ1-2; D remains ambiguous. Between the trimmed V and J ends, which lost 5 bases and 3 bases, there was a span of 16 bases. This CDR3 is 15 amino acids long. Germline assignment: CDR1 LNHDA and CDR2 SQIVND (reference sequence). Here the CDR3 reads CASSVYSMIDYGYTF. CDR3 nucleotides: TGTGCCAGTAGTGTCTATTCGATGATCGACTATGGCTACACCTTC.

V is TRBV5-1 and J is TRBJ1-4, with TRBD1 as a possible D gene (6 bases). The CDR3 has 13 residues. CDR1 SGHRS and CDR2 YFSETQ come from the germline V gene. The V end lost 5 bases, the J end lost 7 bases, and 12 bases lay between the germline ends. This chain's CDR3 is CASSPGTREKLFF. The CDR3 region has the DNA TGCGCCAGCAGTCCCGGGACACGTGAAAAACTGTTTTTT.

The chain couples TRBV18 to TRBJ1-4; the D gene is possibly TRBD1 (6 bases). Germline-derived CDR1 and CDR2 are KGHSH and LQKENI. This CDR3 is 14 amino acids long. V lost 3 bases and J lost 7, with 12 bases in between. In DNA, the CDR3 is TGTGCCAGCTCACCGAACACAGGGATTGAAAAACTGTTTTTT. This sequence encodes CASSPNTGIEKLFF.

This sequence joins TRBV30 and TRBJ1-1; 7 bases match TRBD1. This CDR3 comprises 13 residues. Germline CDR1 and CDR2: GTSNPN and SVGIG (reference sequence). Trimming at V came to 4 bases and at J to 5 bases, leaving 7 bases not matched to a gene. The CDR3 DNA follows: TGTGCCTGGATTATGACAGGGTCTACTGAAGCTTTCTTT. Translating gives CAWIMTGSTEAFF.

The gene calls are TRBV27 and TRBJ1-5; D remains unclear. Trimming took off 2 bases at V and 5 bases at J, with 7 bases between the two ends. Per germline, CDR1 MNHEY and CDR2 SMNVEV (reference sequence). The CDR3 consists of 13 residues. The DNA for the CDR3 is TGTGCCAGCAGTTTAAAGGAGTATCAGCCCCAGCATTTT. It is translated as CASSLKEYQPQHF.

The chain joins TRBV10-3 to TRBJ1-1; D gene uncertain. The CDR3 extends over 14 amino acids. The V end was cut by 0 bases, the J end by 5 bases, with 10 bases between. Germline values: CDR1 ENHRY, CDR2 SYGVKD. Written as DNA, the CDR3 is TGTGCCATCAGTGAGTCGAATCGGGAGACTGAAGCTTTCTTT. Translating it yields CAISESNRETEAFF.

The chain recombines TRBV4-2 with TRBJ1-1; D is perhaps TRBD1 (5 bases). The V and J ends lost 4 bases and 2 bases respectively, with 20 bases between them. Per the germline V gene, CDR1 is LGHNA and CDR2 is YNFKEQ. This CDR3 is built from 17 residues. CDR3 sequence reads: CASSRSLLGGINTEAFF. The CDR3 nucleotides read TGTGCCAGCAGCCGATCGCTTCTGGGGGGTATCAACACTGAAGCTTTCTTT.

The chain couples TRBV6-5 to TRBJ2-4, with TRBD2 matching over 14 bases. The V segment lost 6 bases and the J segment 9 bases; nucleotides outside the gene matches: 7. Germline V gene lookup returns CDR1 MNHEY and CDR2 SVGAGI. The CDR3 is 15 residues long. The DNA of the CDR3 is TGTGCCAGCAGGGGACTAGCGGGAGTCTATGGCATTCAGTACTTC. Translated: CASRGLAGVYGIQYF.

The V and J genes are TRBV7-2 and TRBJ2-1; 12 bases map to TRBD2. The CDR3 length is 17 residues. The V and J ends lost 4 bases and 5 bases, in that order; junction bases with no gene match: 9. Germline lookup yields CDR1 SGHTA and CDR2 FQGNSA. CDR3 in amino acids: CASSSPPGLAGDNEQFF. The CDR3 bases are TGTGCCAGCAGCTCCCCCCCGGGACTAGCGGGTGACAATGAGCAGTTCTTC.

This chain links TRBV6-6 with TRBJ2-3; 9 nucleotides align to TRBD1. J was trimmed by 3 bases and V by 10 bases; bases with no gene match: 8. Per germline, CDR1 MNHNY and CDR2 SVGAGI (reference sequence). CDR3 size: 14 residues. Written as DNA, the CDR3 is TGTGCCACCAATCCACAGGGGGCGACAGATACGCAGTATTTT. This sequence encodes CATNPQGATDTQYF.

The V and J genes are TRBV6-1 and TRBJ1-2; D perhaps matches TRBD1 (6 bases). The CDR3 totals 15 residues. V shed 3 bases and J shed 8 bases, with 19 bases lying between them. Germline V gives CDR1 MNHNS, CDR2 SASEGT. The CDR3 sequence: CASSDPTGRREGYTF. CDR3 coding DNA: TGTGCCAGCAGTGACCCGACAGGACGAAGAGAAGGCTACACCTTC.

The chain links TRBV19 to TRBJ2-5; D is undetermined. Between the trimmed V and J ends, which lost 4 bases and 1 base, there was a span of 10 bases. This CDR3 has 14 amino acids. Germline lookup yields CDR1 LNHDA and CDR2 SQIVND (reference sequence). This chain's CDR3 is CASSKRLTQETQYF. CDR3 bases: TGTGCCAGTAGTAAGAGGCTAACCCAAGAGACCCAGTACTTC. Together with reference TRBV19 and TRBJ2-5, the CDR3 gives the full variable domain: DGGITQSPKYLFRKEGQNVTLSCEQNLNHDAMYWYRQDPGQGLRLIYYSQIVNDFQKGDIAEGYSVSREKKESFPLTVTSAQKNPTAFYLCASSKRLTQETQYFGPGTRLLVL.

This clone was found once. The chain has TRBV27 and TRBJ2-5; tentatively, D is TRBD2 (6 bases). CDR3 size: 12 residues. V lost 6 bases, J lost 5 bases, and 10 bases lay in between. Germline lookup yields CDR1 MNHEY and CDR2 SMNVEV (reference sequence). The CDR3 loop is CASRTGGETQYF. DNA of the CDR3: TGTGCCAGCAGAACCGGAGGGGAGACCCAGTACTTC.

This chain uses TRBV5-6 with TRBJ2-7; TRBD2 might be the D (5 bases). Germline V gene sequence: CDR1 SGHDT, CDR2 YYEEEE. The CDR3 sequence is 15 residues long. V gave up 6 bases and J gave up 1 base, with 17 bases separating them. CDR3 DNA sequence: TGTGCCAGCACCAGGCCCGGGGTCCCATCCTACGAGCAGTACTTC. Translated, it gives CASTRPGVPSYEQYF.

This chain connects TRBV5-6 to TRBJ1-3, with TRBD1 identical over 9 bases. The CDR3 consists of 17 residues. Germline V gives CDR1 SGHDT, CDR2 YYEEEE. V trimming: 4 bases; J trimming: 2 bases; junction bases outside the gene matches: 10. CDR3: CASSPFGTGSAGNTIYF. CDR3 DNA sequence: TGTGCCAGCAGCCCCTTCGGGACAGGGAGCGCTGGAAACACCATATATTTT.